This TCR beta chain derives from a study of shared clonotypes between healthy human individuals. Study-wide results and limits: With four donors compared, 4.5% to 6.5% of naive CD4 clonotypes were shared.

Clones were sequenced by immunoSEQ multiplex PCR, and TCRdb holds only the in-frame ones, with some missing. The sample lists roughly 2 million clones; roughly 94% were seen once. As regards this clone: Antigen: not known.

V lost 5 bases to trimming and J lost 4 bases, with 11 bases between them. The germline V gene encodes CDR1 SGHNT and CDR2 YENEEA. CDR3 length equals 13 residues. This chain uses TRBV11-3 with TRBJ2-5; the D is unclear. The material sequenced was naive CD4+ T cells sorted from blood. Subset of the sample: CD45RA+ positively selected. The TCR was taken from a man between 18 and 35 years old in good health. CDR3 protein: CASSGDPGETQYF. DNA for the CDR3: TGTGCCAGCAGCGGAGACCCCGGAGAGACCCAGTACTTC.